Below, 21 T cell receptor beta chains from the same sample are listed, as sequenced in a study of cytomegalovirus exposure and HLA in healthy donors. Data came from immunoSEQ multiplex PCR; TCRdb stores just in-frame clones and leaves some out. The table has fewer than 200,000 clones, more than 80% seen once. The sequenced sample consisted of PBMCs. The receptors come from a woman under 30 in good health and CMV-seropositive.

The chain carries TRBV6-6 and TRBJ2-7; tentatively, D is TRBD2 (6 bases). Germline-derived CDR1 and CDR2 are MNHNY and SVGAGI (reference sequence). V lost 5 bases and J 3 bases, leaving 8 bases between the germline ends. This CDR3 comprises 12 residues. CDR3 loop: CASSPGGYEQYF. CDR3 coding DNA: TGTGCCAGCAGTCCCGGGGGCTACGAGCAGTACTTC.

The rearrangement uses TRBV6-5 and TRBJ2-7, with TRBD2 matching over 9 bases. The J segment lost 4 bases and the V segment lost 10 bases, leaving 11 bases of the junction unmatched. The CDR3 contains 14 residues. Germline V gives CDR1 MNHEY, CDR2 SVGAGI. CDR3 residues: CATGRSGSGYEQYF. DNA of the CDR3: TGTGCCACCGGTCGTAGCGGGAGCGGGTACGAGCAGTACTTC.

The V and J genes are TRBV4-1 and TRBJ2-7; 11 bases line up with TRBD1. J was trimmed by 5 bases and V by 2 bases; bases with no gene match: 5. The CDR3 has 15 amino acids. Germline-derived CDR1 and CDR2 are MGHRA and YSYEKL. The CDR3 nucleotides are TGCGCCAGCAGCCAACCTGGACAGGGGGCTCACGAGCAGTACTTC. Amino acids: CASSQPGQGAHEQYF.

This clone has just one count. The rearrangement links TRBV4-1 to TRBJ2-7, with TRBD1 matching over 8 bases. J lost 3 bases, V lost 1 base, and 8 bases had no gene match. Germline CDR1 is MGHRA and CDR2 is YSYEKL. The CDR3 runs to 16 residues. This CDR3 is CASSQGGGTGVYEQYF. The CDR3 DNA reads TGCGCCAGCAGCCAAGGCGGAGGGACAGGAGTCTACGAGCAGTACTTC.

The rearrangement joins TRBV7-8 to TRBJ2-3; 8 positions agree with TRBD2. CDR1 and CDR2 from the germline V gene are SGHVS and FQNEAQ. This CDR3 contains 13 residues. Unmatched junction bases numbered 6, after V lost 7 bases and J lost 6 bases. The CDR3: CASTVGGGDTQYF. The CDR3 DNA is TGTGCCAGCACAGTCGGCGGGGGGGATACGCAGTATTTT. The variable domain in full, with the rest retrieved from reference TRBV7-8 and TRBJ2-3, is GAGVSQSPRYKVAKRGQDVALRCDPISGHVSLFWYQQALGQGPEFLTYFQNEAQLDKSGLPSDRFFAERPEGSVSTLKIQRTQQEDSAVYLCASTVGGGDTQYFGPGTRLTVL.

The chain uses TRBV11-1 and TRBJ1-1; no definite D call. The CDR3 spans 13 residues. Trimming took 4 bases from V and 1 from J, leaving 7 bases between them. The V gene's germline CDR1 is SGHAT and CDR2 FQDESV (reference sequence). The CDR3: CASSWRGNTEAFF. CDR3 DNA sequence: TGTGCCAGCAGCTGGAGAGGGAACACTGAAGCTTTCTTT.

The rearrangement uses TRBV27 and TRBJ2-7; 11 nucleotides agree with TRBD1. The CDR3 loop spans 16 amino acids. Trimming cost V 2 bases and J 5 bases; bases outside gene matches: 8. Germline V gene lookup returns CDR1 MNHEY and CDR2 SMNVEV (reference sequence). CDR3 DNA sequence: TGTGCCAGCAGTTTAGGTTGGACAGGGGGCACAGACGAGCAGTACTTC. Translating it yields CASSLGWTGGTDEQYF.

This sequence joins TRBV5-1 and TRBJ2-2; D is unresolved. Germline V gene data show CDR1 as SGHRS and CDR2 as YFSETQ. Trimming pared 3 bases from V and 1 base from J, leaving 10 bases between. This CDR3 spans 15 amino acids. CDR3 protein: CASSSTPLNTGELFF. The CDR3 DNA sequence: TGCGCCAGCAGCTCAACACCCTTGAACACCGGGGAGCTGTTTTTT.

CDR3 bases: TGTGCCAGCAGCGGAGGGACTAGCGGGGGGCACGGGGGGACAGATACGCAGTATTTT. It encodes CASSGGTSGGHGGTDTQYF. This rearrangement joins TRBV13 to TRBJ2-3, with 15 bases identical to TRBD2. This CDR3 is built from 19 residues. CDR1 and CDR2 (germline): PRHDT, FYEKMQ (reference sequence). V was clipped by 5 bases and J by 3 bases; unmatched bases: 12.

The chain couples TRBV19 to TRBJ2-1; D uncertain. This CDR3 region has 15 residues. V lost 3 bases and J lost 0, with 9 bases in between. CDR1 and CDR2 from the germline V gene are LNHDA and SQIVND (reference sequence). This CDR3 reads CASSMGTSSYNEQFF. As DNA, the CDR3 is TGTGCCAGTAGTATGGGCACCAGCTCCTACAATGAGCAGTTCTTC.

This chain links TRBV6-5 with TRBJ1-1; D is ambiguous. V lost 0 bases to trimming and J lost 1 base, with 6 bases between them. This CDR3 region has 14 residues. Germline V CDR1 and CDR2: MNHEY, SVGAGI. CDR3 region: CASSYSRENTEAFF. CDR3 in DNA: TGTGCCAGCAGTTACTCGAGAGAGAACACTGAAGCTTTCTTT.

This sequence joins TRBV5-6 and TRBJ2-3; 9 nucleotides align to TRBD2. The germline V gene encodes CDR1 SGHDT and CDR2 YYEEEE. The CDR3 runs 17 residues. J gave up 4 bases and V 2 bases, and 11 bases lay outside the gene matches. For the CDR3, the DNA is TGTGCCAGCAGCTTTCCCCCTCGAGCGGGAGGACCAGATACGCAGTATTTT. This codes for CASSFPPRAGGPDTQYF.

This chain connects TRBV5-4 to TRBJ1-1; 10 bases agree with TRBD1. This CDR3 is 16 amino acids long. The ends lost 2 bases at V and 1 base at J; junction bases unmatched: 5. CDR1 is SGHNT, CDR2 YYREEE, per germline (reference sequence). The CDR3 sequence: CASSLPTGGGNTEAFF. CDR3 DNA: TGTGCCAGCAGCTTACCGACAGGGGGCGGGAACACTGAAGCTTTCTTT.

The CDR3 spells CASSYPLYEQYF. In DNA form, the CDR3 reads TGTGCCAGCAGTTATCCCCTCTACGAGCAGTACTTC. The chain links TRBV11-2 to TRBJ2-7, with no clear D. The CDR3 sequence is 12 residues long. Germline CDR1 and CDR2: SGHAT and FQNNGV. V was clipped by 6 bases and J by 3 bases, with 9 bases between them.

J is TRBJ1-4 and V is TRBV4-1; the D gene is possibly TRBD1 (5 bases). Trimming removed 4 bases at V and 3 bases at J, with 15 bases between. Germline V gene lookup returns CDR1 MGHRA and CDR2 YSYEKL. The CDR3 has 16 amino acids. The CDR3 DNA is TGCGCCAGCAGCCCGGGACTCATTGCGGCTAATGAAAAACTGTTTTTT. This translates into CASSPGLIAANEKLFF.

The CDR3 region has the DNA TGTGCCAGCAGCCCCGGAGGGACAGGCTTCTACGAGCAGTACTTC. Amino acids: CASSPGGTGFYEQYF. The chain recombines TRBV9 with TRBJ2-7; 8 bases line up with TRBD1. The V gene end was trimmed by 4 bases and the J gene end by 3 bases; junction bases not matched to a gene: 9. The V gene's germline CDR1 is SGDLS and CDR2 YYNGEE. This CDR3 spans 15 amino acids.

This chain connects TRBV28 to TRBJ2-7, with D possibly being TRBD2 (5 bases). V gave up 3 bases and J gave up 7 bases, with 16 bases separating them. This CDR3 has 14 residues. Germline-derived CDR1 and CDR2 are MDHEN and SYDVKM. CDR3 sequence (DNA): TGTGCCAGCAGTTTCTCACTCGGCAGAGGGGAGCAGTACTTC. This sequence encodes CASSFSLGRGEQYF.

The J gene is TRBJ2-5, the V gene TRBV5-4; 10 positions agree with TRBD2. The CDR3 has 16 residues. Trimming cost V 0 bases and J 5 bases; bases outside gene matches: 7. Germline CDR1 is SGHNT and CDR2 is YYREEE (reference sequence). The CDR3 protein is CASSLVAGGRGETQYF. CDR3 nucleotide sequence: TGTGCCAGCAGCTTGGTAGCGGGGGGAAGAGGGGAGACCCAGTACTTC.

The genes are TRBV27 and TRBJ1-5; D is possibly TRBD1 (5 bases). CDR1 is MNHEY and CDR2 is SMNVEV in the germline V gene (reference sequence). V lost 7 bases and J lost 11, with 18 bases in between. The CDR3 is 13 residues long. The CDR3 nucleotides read TGTGCCAGCACCCCAAGGGCGGGGGGGACCCAGCATTTT. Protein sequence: CASTPRAGGTQHF.

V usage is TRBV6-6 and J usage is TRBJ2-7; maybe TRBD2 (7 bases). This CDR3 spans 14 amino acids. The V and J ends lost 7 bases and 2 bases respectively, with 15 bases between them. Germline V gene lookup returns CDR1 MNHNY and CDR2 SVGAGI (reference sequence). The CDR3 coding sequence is TGTGCCAGCAATCGGGGGGCGGGGACCTACGAGCAGTACTTC. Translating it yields CASNRGAGTYEQYF.

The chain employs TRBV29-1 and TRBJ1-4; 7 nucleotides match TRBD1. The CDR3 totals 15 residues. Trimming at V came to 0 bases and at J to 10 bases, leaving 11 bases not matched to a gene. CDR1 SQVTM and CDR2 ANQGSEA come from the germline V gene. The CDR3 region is CSVEEGEGADGKLFF. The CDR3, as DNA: TGCAGCGTTGAAGAGGGCGAGGGGGCTGACGGAAAACTGTTTTTT.